This TCR beta chain comes out of a study of blood T cells in healthy people across ages. Study-wide results and limits: A strong correlation was found between TCR beta diversity and the percentage of naive T cells. Possibly confounding the expanded clonotype changes was the fact that donor CMV status was unknown.

Primed by a sample-barcoded 5' primer and a J-beta primer mix, a second PCR proceeded for about 7 to 11 cycles. A tag from a template-switch adaptor with 12 random nucleotides marked each cDNA molecule. Every sample gave at least 2.5 million paired-end reads containing CDR3. Using its own MiXCR run on the 5' RACE reads, TCRdb lists one record per CDR3 protein. The sample lists 1.5 million or so distinct CDR3 sequences; roughly two fifths were seen once. The CDR3 totals 13 residues. Germline loops: CDR1 SGHDN, CDR2 FVKESK. J gave up 10 bases and V 4 bases, and 7 bases lay outside the gene matches. This clonotype came up a few times. Its antigen is not identified.

The specimen sequenced was blood. V is TRBV14 and J is TRBJ1-1; 9 bases are shared with TRBD1. This clonotype was obtained from a woman under 30 in good health. CDR3: CASSLGTGFGAFF. The CDR3 DNA reads as TGTGCCAGCAGCCTCGGGACAGGGTTCGGAGCTTTCTTT. The full variable domain, its missing parts supplied by reference TRBV14 and TRBJ1-1, is EAGVTQFPSHSVIEKGQTVTLRCDPISGHDNLYWYRRVMGKEIKFLLHFVKESKQDESGMPNNRFLAERTGGTYSTLKVQPAELEDSGVYFCASSLGTGFGAFFGQGTRLTVV.